The following is a T cell receptor (beta chain) sequence with its context. The specificity of this receptor is unknown. It has no much larger one-base neighbor in the sample; base qualities were not kept. The sample is drawn from a study of blood T cell repertoires in COVID-19 (dated by TCRdb to 2019 to 2021). Context from the whole study: Samples from collaborators originated in the United States, Italy and Spain and spanned both the acute and convalescent phases of COVID-19. The material from the prospective study consisted of cDNA or gDNA derived from T cells, B-cell-depleted T cells, or PBMCs. The dataset comprised deeply sampled blood TCRbeta repertoires from subjects exposed to, actively infected with, or recovered from COVID-19. A freely available public database, intended as a resource for researchers studying the immune response to SARS-CoV-2, is where the repertoires were released. The samples were drawn from two sources: the first 160 participants of the ongoing ImmuneRACE study, and 950 to 1,500 subjects contributed by 6 global collaborators. The sample metadata nearly always contained a de-identified subject ID, COVID-19 status, age in years and sex. Where available, HLA class I and class II types were taken from metadata supplied by the sample provider and were not determined by assay-based typing. General findings and caveats noted by the study authors: Clinical and demographic metadata were provided uncurated, with the amount varying by source and participant.

TCRbeta CDR3 regions were amplified from genomic DNA by means of the immunoSEQ Assay, a bias-controlled multiplex PCR. In the paper's pipeline: Nucleated cell counts per sample were estimated from amplification of reference gene primers within the assay. To quantify the absolute abundance of each unique TCRbeta CDR3 rearrangement, sequence reads were collapsed and filtered. Productive Simpson clonality was computed per sample as the square root of Simpson's diversity index over productive rearrangements. Sourced from immuneACCESS, this table was stored by TCRdb with only in-frame sequences that have V and J called. A share of the clones is absent; for the studies checked, an unresolved V gene accounts for under half, and the remainder has no known explanation. D and trimming were read from the DNA, whereas the V and J calls and clone size are those reported in that table. The sample contains under 40,000 clones, 75% to 90% of them found a single time. The ten largest clonotypes hold under 30% of the sample.

Collaborating institutions collected whole blood in K2EDTA tubes following their own protocols. For TCRbeta analysis, collaborators shipped samples as frozen whole blood, isolated PBMCs, or DNA extracted from either of those sample types. Trimming at the junction amounts to 4 bases on V and 0 bases on J, and the germline ends lie 13 bases apart. The CDR3 goes from the cysteine to the phenylalanine over 15 residues. CDR3 DNA is the only sequence kept; it has 45 bases, read in frame from the first base. CDR1 is given as SGDLS and CDR2 as YYNGEE, both from the germline V gene. The rearrangement combines TRBV9 with TRBJ1-1, with TRBD1 perhaps the D gene, on 6 matching bases. The clonotype originates from a man aged 45-65 years with active or convalescent COVID-19. Material: peripheral blood. The DNA sequence follows: TGTGCCAGCAGCCCGCGGACAGAGATGAACACTGAAGCTTTCTTT. It is translated as CASSPRTEMNTEAFF.